Listed here is a single T cell receptor (beta chain). Its antigen is unidentified. The data belong to a study of cytomegalovirus exposure and HLA in healthy donors. Whole-study findings and limits: According to the study, about 180 TCR beta chains were cytomegalovirus-associated.

This CDR3 spans 14 amino acids. V was trimmed by 0 bases and J by 3 bases, leaving 10 bases between them. Germline CDR1 is SGHKS and CDR2 is YYEKEE (reference sequence). Donors had nominal health at sampling but likely had unrecorded immune exposures. Primers for the PCR totalled 60 Vbeta and 13 Jbeta. Assay: immunoSEQ multiplex PCR; the TCRdb copy retains only in-frame clones and omits some. The sample yields 150,000 to 200,000 clones, almost 85% seen once. The source material was PBMCs. This receptor was identified in a girl aged 10 to 17 in good health and CMV-seropositive. The chain carries TRBV5-5 and TRBJ2-7; D might be TRBD1 (6 bases). CDR3 nucleotides: TGTGCCAGCAGCTTGGTTCAAGGGGGCTACGAGCAGTACTTC. This encodes CASSLVQGGYEQYF. The entire variable domain, with the rest obtained from reference TRBV5-5 and TRBJ2-7, is as follows: DAGVTQSPTHLIKTRGQQVTLRCSPISGHKSVSWYQQVLGQGPQFIFQYYEKEERGRGNFPDRFSARQFPNYSSELNVNALLLGDSALYLCASSLVQGGYEQYFGPGTRLTVT.